The rows below give T cell receptor beta chains drawn from one sample of a study of OX40 agonist ivuxolimab in advanced cancers. Data came from immunoSEQ multiplex PCR; TCRdb stores just in-frame clones and leaves some out. The table records about 40,000 clones, 82% of them present only once. The source was CD4+ or CD8+ T cells sorted from blood, collected in a trial of the OX40 agonist ivuxolimab. Receptors originate from an adult with an advanced solid tumor such as melanoma, head and neck, liver or kidney cancer. Both conserved end residues are part of each CDR3. The D gene is left open where the match is weak. Only some rows state a clone size, as once, few, many or a class for expanded clones.

clone_size	d_call	v_call	j_call	cdr3_nt	cdr3_aa
-	TRBD2	TRBV4-1	TRBJ2-4	TGCGCCAGCAGCCGGAGCGGGAGGGACGTGGACATTCAGTACTTC	CASSRSGRDVDIQYF
once	TRBD1	TRBV15	TRBJ2-1	TGTGCCACCAGCAGTGCCGGGACAGCCAGCTCCTACAATGAGCAGTTCTTC	CATSSAGTASSYNEQFF
-	TRBD2	TRBV12-5	TRBJ2-1	TGTGCTAGTGGTTCGGGGAGCGGGGGGGCCAATGAGCAGTTCTTC	CASGSGSGGANEQFF
-	-	TRBV7-9	TRBJ1-2	TGTGCCAGCAGCTTAAACAGGGACGGGAGCTATGGCTACACCTTC	CASSLNRDGSYGYTF
-	-	TRBV6-5	TRBJ2-1	TGTGCCAGCAGTCCCCGGGACATTAAGCTTGAGCAGTTCTTC	CASSPRDIKLEQFF
-	TRBD2	TRBV19	TRBJ2-3	TGTGCCAGTATCCGCGGGGGTGCTGTGGGCACAGATACGCAGTATTTT	CASIRGGAVGTDTQYF
few	-	TRBV6-5	TRBJ1-5	TGTGCCAGCAGTTACACGGGTGGTGATCAGCCCCAGCATTTT	CASSYTGGDQPQHF
-	-	TRBV9	TRBJ1-4	TGTGCCAGCAGCTCCAGACAGTTCGGCTCTCTGTTTTTT	CASSSRQFGSLFF
once	-	TRBV13	TRBJ1-4	TGTGCCAGCAGCTCAAGTCCGGGTACTAATGAAAAACTGTTTTTT	CASSSSPGTNEKLFF
-	TRBD1	TRBV25-1	TRBJ2-7	TGTGCCAGCAGTAAGACAGGGGGCCTTTACGAGCAGTACTTC	CASSKTGGLYEQYF
-	-	TRBV29-1	TRBJ2-3	TGCAGCGTTGGCGCGGGGGGACAGCTAGGCACAGATACGCAGTATTTT	CSVGAGGQLGTDTQYF
-	-	TRBV7-9	TRBJ1-1	TGTGCCAGCAGACCCGGGACCTCTAAGGGGCCTAACACTGAAGCTTTCTTT	CASRPGTSKGPNTEAFF
-	TRBD2	TRBV28	TRBJ2-3	TGTGCCAGCAGTTACCCTAATCGACTAGCATCGAGCACAGATACGCAGTATTTT	CASSYPNRLASSTDTQYF
-	TRBD2	TRBV28	TRBJ2-5	TGTGCCAGCAGTTTACCGGGACTAGCCAACGCCCAAGAGACCCAGTACTTC	CASSLPGLANAQETQYF
-	TRBD2	TRBV7-2	TRBJ2-7	TGTGCCAGCAGCCCCATAGCGGGCAGCTACGAGCAGTACTTC	CASSPIAGSYEQYF
few	-	TRBV7-9	TRBJ1-1	TGTGCCAGCAGCTCCTGGCCGAACACTGAAGCTTTCTTT	CASSSWPNTEAFF